Presented here are 20 T cell receptor beta chains from one specimen sequenced in a study of T cell clones after liver transplantation. This table comes from immunoSEQ multiplex PCR, and its TCRdb copy is limited to in-frame clones, with some not included. The table has roughly 62,000 clones, 70% seen once. Sample: CD4+ T cells from blood, taken at the approximately 16-month timepoint. The receptors shown here come from a human patient who received a liver transplant. Part of the T cells may come from the graft donor.

The genes are TRBV14 and TRBJ1-1; 8 bases are shared with TRBD1. The CDR3 covers 15 residues. Germline V gene lookup returns CDR1 SGHDN and CDR2 FVKESK. Losses at the gene ends were 4 bases for V and 5 bases for J; bases not matched to a gene: 9. CDR3 nucleotides: TGTGCCAGCAGCCCATGGACAGGGAGAGGAACTGAAGCTTTCTTT. Protein: CASSPWTGRGTEAFF.

The chain has TRBV18 and TRBJ1-2; D may be TRBD1 (6 bases). From germline, CDR1 is KGHSH and CDR2 LQKENI. The V and J ends lost 3 bases and 6 bases respectively, with 29 bases between them. CDR3 size: 19 residues. DNA for the CDR3: TGTGCCAGCTCACCTACTTTCGGAACAGGGTCATGGTATGGGGATGGCTACACCTTC. Its translation: CASSPTFGTGSWYGDGYTF.

The rearrangement joins TRBV11-2 to TRBJ2-3, with 13 positions matching TRBD2. The CDR3 totals 16 residues. CDR1 and CDR2 from the germline V gene are SGHAT and FQNNGV. Trimming removed 1 base from V and 6 bases from J; junction bases left unmatched: 4. CDR3 nucleotides: TGTGCCAGCAGCTTAGGGGGACTAGCGGGGACTGATACGCAGTATTTT. This encodes CASSLGGLAGTDTQYF.

A remark on this clone: This same CDR3 is encoded by further DNA sequences in the sample. The J gene is TRBJ2-6, the V gene TRBV29-1; no firm D call. V was shortened by 3 bases and J by 0 bases, with 0 bases between the two germline ends. This CDR3 region has 12 residues. Germline assignment: CDR1 SQVTM and CDR2 ANQGSEA. CDR3 bases: TGCAGCGTTGACTCTGGGGCCAACGTCCTGACTTTC. Encoded protein: CSVDSGANVLTF.

This clone was detected only a few times. The J gene is TRBJ1-3, the V gene TRBV28, with 9 bases that match TRBD1. V gave up 11 bases and J gave up 5 bases; unmatched junction bases: 10. This CDR3 comprises 14 residues. Germline values: CDR1 MDHEN, CDR2 SYDVKM. The CDR3 reads CAVGQGGPRNTIYF. DNA for the CDR3: TGTGCCGTGGGACAGGGTGGGCCACGAAACACCATATATTTT.

The chain links TRBV6-6 to TRBJ1-5; 7 bases agree with TRBD1. CDR1 and CDR2 (germline): MNHNY, SVGAGI (reference sequence). Trimming at V came to 6 bases and at J to 7 bases, leaving 6 bases not matched to a gene. This CDR3 has 13 residues. CDR3 sequence reads: CASRSGGSQPQHF. The CDR3 DNA sequence: TGTGCCAGCAGGTCAGGGGGTTCGCAGCCCCAGCATTTT.

This clone was counted between two and nine times. CDR3 amino acids: CASGLDRDSGNTIYF. The CDR3 region has the DNA TGTGCTAGTGGTTTGGACCGAGACTCTGGAAACACCATATATTTT. The chain employs TRBV12-5 and TRBJ1-3; D unclear. The ends were cut back, 1 base at V and 0 bases at J, with 7 bases in the middle. The CDR3 contains 15 residues. Germline loops: CDR1 LGHNT, CDR2 FRNRAP. The full variable domain, its missing parts supplied by reference TRBV12-5 and TRBJ1-3, is DARVTQTPRHKVTEMGQEVTMRCQPILGHNTVFWYRQTMMQGLELLAYFRNRAPLDDSGMPKDRFSAEMPDATLATLKIQPSEPRDSAVYFCASGLDRDSGNTIYFGEGSWLTVV.

The CDR3 nucleotides are TGTGCCAGCAGCCAAACTAGCGGGAGTGGTAATGAGCAGTTCTTC. Translation: CASSQTSGSGNEQFF. The genes are TRBV14 and TRBJ2-1; TRBD2 matches 11 bases. Looked up from germline, CDR1 is SGHDN and CDR2 is FVKESK. CDR3 length equals 15 residues. With 2 bases clipped from V and 7 bases from J, the junction kept 4 bases outside the gene matches.

The rearrangement joins TRBV9 to TRBJ1-1; D is possibly TRBD1 (6 bases). Between the trimmed V and J ends, which lost 0 bases and 5 bases, there was a span of 17 bases. Germline-derived CDR1 and CDR2 are SGDLS and YYNGEE. This CDR3 is 16 amino acids long. This CDR3 is CASSVVPRGLGTEAFF. CDR3 DNA: TGTGCCAGCAGCGTAGTTCCCCGGGGGCTAGGTACTGAAGCTTTCTTT.

This clone has just one count. V and J are TRBV19 and TRBJ1-6, with unresolved D. The CDR3 is 18 amino acids. CDR1 LNHDA and CDR2 SQIVND come from the germline V gene (reference sequence). Between the trimmed V and J ends, which lost 5 bases and 7 bases, there was a span of 24 bases. DNA of the CDR3: TGTGCCAGTAGTTCTCCGTTGGAGTGGGGAACTGAGAATTCACCCCTCCACTTT. Protein sequence: CASSSPLEWGTENSPLHF.

This clone was seen a few times. Other DNA sequences in the sample encode the same CDR3. This chain uses TRBV11-3 with TRBJ2-3; D gene unclear. Trimming cost V 1 base and J 0 bases, with 5 bases left between them. Germline V gene lookup returns CDR1 SGHNT and CDR2 YENEEA. The CDR3 is made up of 14 amino acids. CDR3 loop: CASSLASSTDTQYF. In DNA, the CDR3 is TGTGCCAGCAGCTTAGCGTCGAGCACAGATACGCAGTATTTT.

The chain has TRBV11-2 and TRBJ2-1; no clear D. Germline lookup yields CDR1 SGHAT and CDR2 FQNNGV. The length of the CDR3 is 15 residues. V was clipped by 0 bases and J by 4 bases, with 10 bases between them. The CDR3 region has the DNA TGTGCCAGCAGCTTAGATACGCAGGTTTACAATGAGCAGTTCTTC. It encodes CASSLDTQVYNEQFF.

The genes are TRBV6-6 and TRBJ2-3, with 11 bases lining up with TRBD1. The V segment lost 6 bases and the J segment 6 bases; nucleotides outside the gene matches: 5. This CDR3 region has 14 residues. The V gene's germline CDR1 is MNHNY and CDR2 SVGAGI (reference sequence). The CDR3 DNA reads TGTGCCAGCAGACGGACAGGGGGCAGCGATACGCAGTATTTT. It yields the protein CASRRTGGSDTQYF.

The chain employs TRBV6-5 and TRBJ2-7, with no clear D. V was clipped by 8 bases and J by 4 bases, with 6 bases between them. CDR1 is MNHEY, CDR2 SVGAGI, per germline. This CDR3 contains 10 residues. DNA for the CDR3: TGTGCCAGCGGCATATACGAGCAGTACTTC. Translating gives CASGIYEQYF.

The chain's CDR3 is CASSIGMGQGDGYTF. Here the CDR3 DNA reads TGTGCCAGTAGTATAGGGATGGGGCAGGGGGATGGCTACACCTTC. This chain uses TRBV19 with TRBJ1-2; 7 bases map to TRBD1. The CDR3 sequence is 15 residues long. With 1 base clipped from V and 6 bases from J, the junction kept 8 bases outside the gene matches. Germline-derived CDR1 and CDR2 are LNHDA and SQIVND (reference sequence).

V usage is TRBV2 and J usage is TRBJ2-2; the match to TRBD1 covers 7 bases. The trim removed 1 base at V and 5 bases at J, leaving 7 bases unmatched. The CDR3 contains 16 residues. In germline, CDR1 is SNHLY, CDR2 FYNNEI. CDR3 nucleotide sequence: TGTGCCAGCAGTGAAGAAGGGGGCGGTAAAACCGGGGAGCTGTTTTTT. It specifies CASSEEGGGKTGELFF.

V gene TRBV29-1 combines with J gene TRBJ2-1; D is ambiguous. CDR3 length: 14 residues. Germline CDR1 reads SQVTM; CDR2 reads ANQGSEA. V was shortened by 3 bases and J by 0 bases, with 9 bases between the two germline ends. In DNA form, the CDR3 reads TGCAGCGTTGAGGTGGCAAACTCCTACAATGAGCAGTTCTTC. It is translated as CSVEVANSYNEQFF.

This clone showed up just a few times. The V and J genes are TRBV6-1 and TRBJ1-2; D not certain. There are 12 residues in the CDR3. The germline CDR1 and CDR2 sequences are MNHNS and SASEGT. Trimming removed 0 bases at V and 5 bases at J, with 4 bases between. For the CDR3, the DNA is TGTGCCAGCAGTGAAGCAGGGTATGGCTACACCTTC. Translation: CASSEAGYGYTF.

This clone was seen only a few times. The chain is built from TRBV7-2 and TRBJ2-5, with D tentatively TRBD2 (6 bases). This CDR3 spans 13 amino acids. The V end lost 2 bases, the J end lost 4 bases, and 8 bases lay between the germline ends. Germline V CDR1 and CDR2: SGHTA, FQGNSA. The CDR3 loop reads CASSLRAGETQYF. The CDR3 DNA reads as TGTGCCAGCAGCTTACGAGCGGGAGAGACCCAGTACTTC.

The V gene is TRBV5-6, the J gene TRBJ1-2; 11 bases agree with TRBD1. CDR1 and CDR2 (germline): SGHDT, YYEEEE. J lost 7 bases, V lost 6 bases, and 8 bases had no gene match. This CDR3 has 14 amino acids. In nucleotides, the CDR3 is TGTGCCAGCACCACCGGACAGGGGGCGAGTGGCTACACCTTC. Translation gives CASTTGQGASGYTF. The whole variable domain, filled in from reference TRBV5-6 and TRBJ1-2, reads DAGVTQSPTHLIKTRGQQVTLRCSPKSGHDTVSWYQQALGQGPQFIFQYYEEEERQRGNFPDRFSGHQFPNYSSELNVNALLLGDSALYLCASTTGQGASGYTFGSGTRLTVV.